The sequence of this T cell receptor beta chain was determined in a study of cytomegalovirus exposure and HLA in healthy donors (dated by TCRdb to about 2017). About the full investigation: In an earlier analysis of some 550 of the donors, about 270 Gb of sequence data and 90 million to 130 million unique TCR beta sequences from roughly 190 million T cells were reported. An earlier analysis of around 580 of the donors used high-throughput TCR beta sequencing to judge whether each TCR beta V gene segment behaved as functional or pseudogenic. HLA typing covered class I and class II loci at four-digit resolution. An early release that covered some 640 HLA-typed donors contained around 300 gigabases of sequencing data and tens of millions of unique TCR sequences. On average, roughly 240,000 unique TCR beta nucleotide sequences were sequenced per donor among some 420 genotyped donors of the cohort, with roughly 18% of those sequences being non-productive. Genome-wide SNP genotypes for about 65% of the roughly 670 donors were used in a later genetic analysis, which treated that subset as a discovery cohort. About five DR-DQ haplotypes were treated as single units for association and clustering because of strong linkage in the cohort. Alongside the repertoire data, information on donor age, sex, ethnicity and CMV serostatus was compiled. To predict cytomegalovirus infection status, the study brought together high-throughput TCR immunosequencing, statistical association of individual TCRs with disease status, and machine learning. Using immunosequencing, the study profiled T cell repertoires from fewer than 850 subjects and related those repertoires to cytomegalovirus serostatus. A later analysis re-analyzed previously published TCR beta repertoires from several hundred donors and added high-resolution HLA genotyping to study TCR occurrence patterns. Rather than drawing on any new phenotypic data, the later analysis identified candidate immune exposures from TCR beta sequences and the way those sequences occurred across donors. Typing coverage varied by locus: about 620-630 donors for A, B, C, DRB1 and DQB1; roughly 510 for DQA1; 606 for DPA1; more than 450 for DPB1. The aim of the study was to test whether cataloging public T cell receptors could identify signatures of past pathogen exposure. Besides the first cohort of approximately 710 subjects, a separate validation cohort made up of 120 different subjects was used. Of the roughly 410 genotyped donors, roughly 76% were placed in the genetic ancestry cluster associated with self-reported Caucasian donors. All discovery cohort repertoires had been generated on a single sequencing platform. Overall study outcomes, separate from this receptor: The authors suggested that the approach could potentially be extended to other disease states and immunological phenotypes. Roughly uniform sequencing depth across donors was assumed in presence/absence analyses, although this assumption may not hold. Only TCR beta chains were sequenced in this cohort, and the absence of alpha or paired-chain data limited detectable features. A later analysis reported that several top co-occurrence clusters appeared linked to parvovirus B19, influenza, CMV and Epstein-Barr virus. An association between a missense DCLRE1C variant and V-gene and J-gene trimming of TCR beta chains was found in a later genetic analysis and replicated in an independent cohort. A few of the identified cytomegalovirus-associated TCR beta chains were confirmed in vitro to be specific for cytomegalovirus antigens. Most TCR sequences were observed very rarely across donors, whereas some public TCRs were present in many individuals. In a later analysis, TCR association rates were found to vary across HLA loci, with the most associated TCRs seen for DRB1 alleles and the fewest for HLA-C alleles. Most CMV-associated TCR beta chains appeared to be HLA-restricted in a later analysis, and the HLA associations seemed to be driven largely by CMV exposure. At a false discovery rate of 0.05, a later analysis linked fewer than 20,000 TCR beta sequences to specific HLA alleles. The only immune exposure information available for the cohort was CMV serostatus. The study gave a list of 150 to 200 TCR beta chains associated with cytomegalovirus. In an earlier analysis of 587 of the donors, most TCR beta V segments appeared in productive rearrangements about 87% or about 30% of the time, broadly matching IMGT annotations. The classifier was reported to diagnose cytomegalovirus status with high specificity and sensitivity in both the original and validation cohorts. When HLA alleles, especially DR and DQ, strongly co-occurred, TCR associations were difficult to assign to individual alleles. Compared with equally common non-associated chains, HLA-associated TCR beta chains in a later analysis were more clonally expanded and had lower generation probabilities. Because counts were too low, seventeen rarely observed V segments, including chromosome 9 orphons, were excluded from the earlier analysis of some 540 of the donors. HLA typing was unavailable for some donors at each locus, so association tests used only the typed subset. A further reported finding was that TCR beta sequences accurately predicted the HLA-A and HLA-B alleles for most subjects in the first cohort. A later genetic analysis reported fewer N-insertions in productive TCRs among donors in an Asian-associated ancestry cluster than the roughly 700-donor mean. A group of highly shared sequence variants was considered likely to be a technical artifact of the sequencing pipeline. Correlated functional status among segregating V segments might reflect linkage disequilibrium, but an unknown experimental factor could not be ruled out.

The method behind the library was the immunoSEQ multiplex PCR assay. The multiplex PCR relied on a mix of 60 forward primers for TCR Vbeta segments and 13 reverse primers for TCR Jbeta segments. A multiplex PCR assay on genomic DNA amplified the CDR3 region of rearranged TCR beta genes. The amplified TCR beta libraries were sequenced on the Illumina HiSeq System as 87-base-pair reads. As for the authors' bioinformatics: In a later analysis, some 80 million unique TCR beta chains were counted across the 500 to 850 repertoires, and roughly 11 million of these chains were shared by at least two donors. To remove PCR and sequencing errors, raw reads were error-corrected and collapsed into unique sequences using a nearest-neighbor algorithm that merged closely related sequences. V, D and J gene segments were assigned by aligning CDR3 sequences to IMGT reference sequences. For a sequence to be retained, a match of at least six nucleotides to both a V gene segment and a J gene segment was required. A rearrangement was called productive if the CDR3 had no stop codons and remained in frame with V and J, and every other rearrangement was called non-productive. Following IMGT convention, CDR3 was defined as the stretch from the second conserved V-encoded cysteine up to the conserved J-encoded phenylalanine. The earlier analysis of about 640 of the donors excluded any sequence lacking an unambiguous match to a single V gene segment. In an earlier analysis of approximately 560 of the donors, a V segment was called functional when productive rearrangements were above 56.7%, and segregating when the standard deviation between donors exceeded 5%. A statistical classification framework was developed to diagnose cytomegalovirus status using the catalog of TCR beta chain sequences. V and J gene assignment, in a later analysis, came from comparing TCR nucleotide sequences with IMGT/GENE-DB human TR gene sequences. In a later analysis, CDR3 sequences and most-parsimonious VDJ recombination scenarios were assigned using the TCRdist pipeline. A later analysis defined each TCR beta chain by its CDR3 amino acid sequence plus V-gene family, and excluded reads lacking a unique V-gene family. In a later analysis, nearly 600 highly shared, low-generation-probability nucleotide sequences were removed to address suspected cross-contamination and a sequencing artifact. In a later analysis, a clonal expansion index for each public chain was calculated from normalized within-repertoire ranks of inferred template counts. Generation probabilities in a later analysis came from a VDJ recombination model fitted to out-of-frame rearrangements, and those results were checked against IGoR. In a later analysis, TCR-TCR, TCR-HLA and TCR-CMV co-occurrence was scored with hypergeometric tests, and a repertoire-size bias correction was applied to TCR pairs. To estimate false discovery rates, a later analysis permuted the HLA or CMV assignments 20 times. In a later analysis, co-occurring TCRs were grouped with DBSCAN, and TCRdist sequence similarity was added when clustering was performed within HLA-allele-positive subsets. Repertoires with fewer than 30,000 or more than 120,000 public chains were left out of co-occurrence clustering, as were a few repertoires with anomalous nucleotide sharing. TCRdb retrieved this table from immuneACCESS and kept in-frame rearrangements only. Not all clones are present; in checked studies, unresolved V genes account for under half, and no reason is known for the remainder. V and J calls and clone size are copied from that table; D and trimming were computed from the DNA. Present in this sample are over 150,000 clones, around 75% of which were seen just once. The ten top clones hold 2% to 2.5% of the sample.

The cohort consisted of some 730 healthy bone marrow donors. At the time of sampling, every cohort member was nominally healthy, though immune exposures that went unrecorded were likely present. The donor tested CMV seronegative, placing the donor among the approximately 360 seronegative members of the cohort. A peripheral blood sample was collected from each donor, and TCR beta sequencing was performed on peripheral blood mononuclear cells. The Qiagen DNeasy Blood Extraction Kit was used to extract genomic DNA from the blood cell samples. This clone was picked up a small number of times. The antigen it recognizes is unknown. No clone much larger than this one lies a single base away; base qualities are absent. The receptor was isolated from a male donor in good health and CMV-seronegative. The material sequenced was PBMCs.

CDR3 protein: CASSKGAILGSYNEQFF. The nucleotide sequence reads as follows: TGTGCCAGCAGCAAGGGGGCCATCCTCGGGTCCTACAATGAGCAGTTCTTC. The V gene is TRBV21-1 and the J gene is TRBJ2-1; TRBD1, the D gene given by the table, was not confirmed from the DNA. TRBV21-1 is deemed a pseudogene. Its CDR3 holds 17 amino acids, cysteine through phenylalanine. Of all the DNA, just the CDR3 is kept, 51 bases in frame from base 1.